The present TCR beta chain was sequenced within a study of T cell responses to AZD1222 COVID-19 vaccine. Study outcomes and limitations: Recipients of AZD1222 seropositive at baseline numbered only 6 or 7. Donors were mostly white British, more females; clonal diversity possibly underestimated.

Profiling relied on immunoSEQ multiplex PCR, and the TCRdb table lists in-frame clones only, not all of them. The repertoire consists of approximately 220,000 clones, with about 93% occurring once and the leading ten covering less than 1.2%. V lost 5 bases to trimming and J lost 3 bases, with 14 bases between them. This CDR3 contains 14 residues. Looked up from germline, CDR1 is SGHTA and CDR2 is FQGNSA. With regard to this clone: Its matching antigen is unknown.

The chain has TRBV7-2 and TRBJ2-7; perhaps TRBD2 as D (7 bases). The TCR originated in an adult in good health. The sample in question was peripheral blood, obtained on day 0 of MenACWY control vaccination. The CDR3 nucleotides are TGTGCCAGCAGCCCTTGGGGGGGCCACTACGAGCAGTACTTC. It is translated as CASSPWGGHYEQYF.